The 20 T cell receptor beta chains given below trace back to one sample, sequenced in a study of vaccination and CD4 T cells after COVID-19 (dated 2022 in TCRdb). Libraries were built with PCR. Sequencing instrument: Illumina iSeq 100. DNA from cultured CD4+ T cells was subjected to TCR sequencing with the Oncomine TCR Beta short-read assay at the Johns Hopkins FTIC core. TCRdb itself trimmed the public reads at Q25 with fastp, ran MiXCR and retained productive beta chains. Rows are combined by CDR3 protein, so each entry shows the most common genes and DNA. The sample profile shows about 25,000 distinct CDR3 sequences; about 61% of them were found once. The leading ten clones occupy under 20% of the sample. No antigens are known for them. The treatment or condition label of this sample denotes: roughly 10-day PBMC culture with coronavirus spike peptide pools or control peptides (ViraFEST assay). The specimen comprised CD4+ T cells from blood, cultured in vitro, sampled after SARS-CoV-2 vaccination. These receptors were taken from a human donor who received a COVID-19 vaccine.

V gene TRBV7-8 combines with J gene TRBJ1-1, with a tentative D call TRBD1 (6 bases). The CDR3 runs 15 residues. Trimming took off 5 bases at V and 0 bases at J, with 13 bases between the two ends. The germline CDR1 and CDR2 sequences are SGHVS and FQNEAQ. This CDR3 is CASSIRQVLNTEAFF. CDR3 nucleotides: TGTGCCAGCAGCATTCGACAGGTCCTGAACACTGAAGCTTTCTTT.

This rearrangement joins TRBV5-8 to TRBJ2-5; possible D gene TRBD2, 7 bases. Trimming stripped 4 bases from V and 13 bases from J, with 23 bases between. Germline CDR1 and CDR2: SGHTS and YDEGEE. The CDR3 totals 14 residues. CDR3 protein: CASSQGRRGTTRYF. CDR3 sequence (DNA): TGTGCCAGCAGCCAGGGGAGGCGAGGGACTACGAGGTACTTC.

This sequence joins TRBV7-2 and TRBJ1-2; D remains unclear. Trimming pared 5 bases from V and 8 bases from J, leaving 6 bases between. The CDR3 length is 10 residues. The germline CDR1 and CDR2 sequences are SGHTA and FQGNSA. CDR3 protein: CASSPPGYTF. The CDR3 DNA reads as TGTGCCAGCAGCCCGCCGGGCTACACCTTC.

The table lists this clonotype with a few counts. J is TRBJ2-7 and V is TRBV6-1; TRBD2 matches at 10 bases. CDR1 is MNHNS, CDR2 SASEGT, per germline. The CDR3 has 17 residues. The V segment lost 2 bases and the J segment 6 bases; nucleotides outside the gene matches: 13. The CDR3 sequence: CASSEPGLARPLGEQYF. CDR3 DNA: TGTGCCAGCAGTGAACCGGGACTAGCGCGACCTCTGGGCGAGCAGTACTTC.

The chain uses TRBV6-1 and TRBJ2-7; possible D gene TRBD1, 6 bases. The V gene lost 6 bases and the J gene lost 0 bases, with 21 bases spanning the gap. CDR3 length equals 17 residues. Germline CDR1 is MNHNS and CDR2 is SASEGT. CDR3 bases: TGTGCCAGCAGGGGTGGACAGCGCGAAACTAGCTCCTACGAGCAGTACTTC. This sequence encodes CASRGGQRETSSYEQYF.

The rearrangement links TRBV27 to TRBJ1-4, with D maybe TRBD1 (6 bases). The CDR3 has 16 residues. V lost 4 bases and J 6 bases, leaving 18 bases between the germline ends. CDR1 MNHEY and CDR2 SMNVEV come from the germline V gene (reference sequence). CDR3: CASSSLLVGGYEKLFF. The CDR3 nucleotides read TGTGCCAGCAGTTCCCTCCTCGTGGGGGGCTATGAAAAACTGTTTTTT.

This clonotype was picked up a small number of times. The chain uses TRBV20-1 and TRBJ2-1, with 9 positions matching TRBD2. Per the germline V gene, CDR1 is DFQATT and CDR2 is SNEGSKA (reference sequence). This CDR3 contains 18 residues. V lost 5 bases and J lost 3; bases outside the gene matches: 17. The CDR3 region has the DNA TGCAGTGCTTCGACTAGCGGAGGGGAACGTCAAAGCTACAATGAGCAGTTCTTC. Amino acids: CSASTSGGERQSYNEQFF.

This clonotype was seen a handful of times. The chain has TRBV6-1 and TRBJ1-1, with D possibly matching TRBD1 (5 bases). In germline, CDR1 is MNHNS, CDR2 SASEGT. The CDR3 consists of 14 residues. V lost 6 bases and J lost 1, with 12 bases in between. The CDR3 sequence is CASRGRRENTEAFF. DNA for the CDR3: TGTGCCAGCAGGGGGCGCCGGGAGAACACTGAAGCTTTCTTT.

V and J are TRBV6-1 and TRBJ1-1; TRBD1 aligns across 7 bases. V lost 5 bases, J lost 1 base, and 7 bases stayed unmatched. CDR1 MNHNS and CDR2 SASEGT come from the germline V gene. The CDR3 loop spans 15 amino acids. CDR3 loop: CASSPYTGANTEAFF. In DNA, the CDR3 is TGTGCCAGCAGTCCCTACACAGGGGCGAACACTGAAGCTTTCTTT.

The chain is built from TRBV30 and TRBJ1-6, with 7 bases aligning to TRBD1. This CDR3 is built from 15 residues. Germline V lookup: CDR1 GTSNPN, CDR2 SVGIG (reference sequence). With 3 bases clipped from V and 2 bases from J, the junction kept 4 bases outside the gene matches. CDR3 nucleotides: TGTGCCTGGAGGACAGGGTCAACCTATAATTCACCCCTCCACTTT. This translates into CAWRTGSTYNSPLHF.

The chain uses TRBV6-1 and TRBJ1-1, with D unclear. This CDR3 is 14 amino acids long. V lost 6 bases, J lost 0 bases, and 11 bases lay in between. Germline CDR1 reads MNHNS; CDR2 reads SASEGT. The CDR3 loop is CASRGGYLNTEAFF. The CDR3 bases are TGTGCCAGCAGGGGCGGGTACTTGAACACTGAAGCTTTCTTT.

This clonotype was seen a few times. This rearrangement joins TRBV6-1 to TRBJ1-1, with D maybe TRBD1 (5 bases). The ends were cut back, 6 bases at V and 0 bases at J, with 11 bases in the middle. The germline CDR1 and CDR2 sequences are MNHNS and SASEGT. The CDR3 has 14 residues. CDR3 amino acids: CASSVSGVNTEAFF. CDR3 sequence (DNA): TGTGCCAGCAGCGTCTCGGGGGTGAACACTGAAGCTTTCTTT.

The chain employs TRBV19 and TRBJ1-1; no definite D call. With 3 bases removed from V and 3 bases from J, the gap between germline ends came to 11 bases. This CDR3 is built from 14 residues. Per the germline V gene, CDR1 is LNHDA and CDR2 is SQIVND (reference sequence). For the CDR3, the DNA is TGTGCCAGTAGTATCGGGAAAAGGGACACTGAAGCTTTCTTT. Translated: CASSIGKRDTEAFF.

The J gene is TRBJ1-6, the V gene TRBV30, with D possibly matching TRBD1 (6 bases). Trimming took 4 bases from V and 3 from J, leaving 13 bases between them. The germline V gene has CDR1 GTSNPN and CDR2 SVGIG (reference sequence). This CDR3 spans 15 amino acids. CDR3 region: CAWTNGQIYNSPLHF. CDR3 DNA sequence: TGTGCCTGGACTAATGGACAGATCTATAATTCACCCCTCCACTTT.

The chain carries TRBV20-1 and TRBJ1-1; D is ambiguous. The CDR3 is 14 residues long. Germline CDR1 DFQATT, CDR2 SNEGSKA (reference sequence). The germline V and J ends were trimmed by 0 bases and 0 bases, with 8 bases remaining between them. In DNA form, the CDR3 reads TGCAGTGCTAGAGACCCATCTATGAACACTGAAGCTTTCTTT. This codes for CSARDPSMNTEAFF.

The J gene is TRBJ1-5, the V gene TRBV6-1; 8 bases are shared with TRBD1. The CDR3 runs to 18 residues. Germline CDR1 reads MNHNS; CDR2 reads SASEGT. The junction had 8 bases not matched to a gene; V was cut back by 1 base and J by 0 bases. Here the CDR3 reads CASSEGLDRGYSNQPQHF. In DNA, the CDR3 is TGTGCCAGCAGTGAAGGGTTAGACAGGGGATATAGCAATCAGCCCCAGCATTTT.

This clonotype was found a few times. The DNA for the CDR3 is TGCAGGGGAAGGGAGAACACTGAAGCTTTCTTT. Amino acids: CRGRENTEAFF. The rearrangement joins TRBV20-1 to TRBJ1-1; D is unclear. The CDR3 sequence is 11 residues long. Germline assignment: CDR1 DFQATT and CDR2 SNEGSKA (reference sequence).

This sequence joins TRBV2 and TRBJ1-5, with D maybe TRBD1 (5 bases). The CDR3 sequence is 13 residues long. Trimming pared 7 bases from V and 3 bases from J, leaving 10 bases between. Germline CDR1 SNHLY, CDR2 FYNNEI. CDR3 in amino acids: CASMGTDNQPQHF. CDR3 sequence (DNA): TGTGCCAGCATGGGGACGGACAATCAGCCCCAGCATTTT.

The chain carries TRBV24-1 and TRBJ1-1, with D hard to call. The CDR3 totals 13 residues. V was clipped by 4 bases and J by 2 bases, with 7 bases between them. Looked up from germline, CDR1 is KGHDR and CDR2 is SFDVKD. The CDR3 sequence is CATSEGSNTEAFF. DNA for the CDR3: TGTGCCACCAGTGAAGGGTCCAACACTGAAGCTTTCTTT.

The chain carries TRBV7-8 and TRBJ1-1; no reliable D call. CDR3 size: 13 residues. V shed 0 bases and J shed 4 bases, with 6 bases lying between them. Per germline, CDR1 SGHVS and CDR2 FQNEAQ. CDR3 region: CASSLALGTEAFF. The DNA of the CDR3 is TGTGCCAGCAGCTTAGCGCTGGGCACTGAAGCTTTCTTT.